The next 29 T cell receptor beta chains were all read from a single sample in a study of Ad26.COV2.S vaccination and SARS-CoV-2 variants. Treatment reported: about 20 received Ad26.COV2.S at low or high dose, single or two shots; 5 received placebo; per-sample allocation not given. Sample collection was performed on day 63 after the first vaccine or placebo injection. Sequencing was performed with immunoSEQ multiplex PCR; in TCRdb, only in-frame clones are kept and a portion is missing. The sample yields about 440,000 clones, approximately 88% seen once. The material sequenced was peripheral blood, taken in a trial of Ad26.COV2.S vaccine versus placebo. These receptors were obtained from a person aged 18-65 years who received the Ad26.COV2.S COVID-19 vaccine or a placebo.

This clone occurred a few times. The V and J genes are TRBV6-5 and TRBJ1-4, with 7 positions matching TRBD1. The germline V gene has CDR1 MNHEY and CDR2 SVGAGI. The V segment lost 5 bases and the J segment 6 bases; nucleotides outside the gene matches: 6. The CDR3 covers 14 residues. Written as DNA, the CDR3 is TGTGCCAGCAGTCGACAGGGAGGGGATGAAAAACTGTTTTTT. It encodes CASSRQGGDEKLFF.

The CDR3 sequence is CASSLEGRGNYGYTF. Written as DNA, the CDR3 is TGCGCCAGCAGCTTGGAGGGCAGGGGAAACTATGGCTACACCTTC. This chain joins TRBV5-1 and TRBJ1-2; D is perhaps TRBD1 (6 bases). Germline V gene sequence: CDR1 SGHRS, CDR2 YFSETQ. The length of the CDR3 is 15 residues. V shed 0 bases and J shed 2 bases, with 11 bases lying between them.

The chain carries TRBV9 and TRBJ2-7; D unresolved. CDR1 and CDR2 from the germline V gene are SGDLS and YYNGEE. This CDR3 is 15 amino acids long. Trimming shortened V by 0 bases and J by 3 bases, and 13 bases separated the two germline ends. For the CDR3, the DNA is TGTGCCAGCAGCGTAGTTCCGGGCTTAGTCTACGAGCAGTACTTC. This gives the protein CASSVVPGLVYEQYF.

This chain connects TRBV18 to TRBJ2-1; tentative D call: TRBD2 (6 bases). The V gene's germline CDR1 is KGHSH and CDR2 LQKENI. The V end lost 5 bases, the J end lost 0 bases, and 20 bases lay between the germline ends. CDR3 length: 18 amino acids. The CDR3 spells CASSVLVGGGSSYNEQFF. In DNA form, the CDR3 reads TGTGCCAGCTCAGTTTTGGTCGGCGGAGGGAGCTCCTACAATGAGCAGTTCTTC.

The chain has TRBV19 and TRBJ1-5; D remains unclear. This CDR3 region has 12 residues. Germline CDR1 and CDR2: LNHDA and SQIVND (reference sequence). Trimming took 5 bases from V and 4 from J, leaving 6 bases between them. The CDR3, as DNA: TGTGCCAGTAGTTTCCCTAATCAGCCCCAGCATTTT. Translating it yields CASSFPNQPQHF.

J is TRBJ2-7 and V is TRBV28; 7 bases agree with TRBD1. Germline assignment: CDR1 MDHEN and CDR2 SYDVKM. J was trimmed by 4 bases and V by 6 bases; bases with no gene match: 3. The CDR3 sequence is 12 residues long. CDR3 DNA: TGTGCCAGCAGGGGACAGTATTACGAGCAGTACTTC. This encodes CASRGQYYEQYF. The full variable domain, rest sourced from reference TRBV28 and TRBJ2-7, is DVKVTQSSRYLVKRTGEKVFLECVQDMDHENMFWYRQDPGLGLRLIYFSYDVKMKEKGDIPEGYSVSREKKERFSLILESASTNQTSMYLCASRGQYYEQYFGPGTRLTVT.

The V gene is TRBV11-2, the J gene TRBJ1-6, with D unclear. The germline V and J ends were trimmed by 0 bases and 0 bases, with 12 bases remaining between them. Germline lookup yields CDR1 SGHAT and CDR2 FQNNGV. The CDR3 sequence is 18 residues long. Written as DNA, the CDR3 is TGTGCCAGCAGCTTAGATCTGACGGGGAGCTCCTATAATTCACCCCTCCACTTT. Protein sequence: CASSLDLTGSSYNSPLHF.

This clone came up once. This rearrangement joins TRBV15 to TRBJ1-4; D remains ambiguous. Germline V gene sequence: CDR1 LNHNV, CDR2 YYDKDF (reference sequence). Between the trimmed V and J ends, which lost 1 base and 0 bases, there was a span of 9 bases. The CDR3 is 16 residues long. The CDR3 DNA is TGTGCCACCAGCAGAGTATTACCCGCAACTAATGAAAAACTGTTTTTT. Translating it yields CATSRVLPATNEKLFF.

The gene calls are TRBV19 and TRBJ1-1; 11 bases agree with TRBD1. V was clipped by 6 bases and J by 5 bases; unmatched bases: 11. Germline V gene data show CDR1 as LNHDA and CDR2 as SQIVND (reference sequence). This CDR3 region has 16 residues. The CDR3 nucleotides are TGTGCCAGTAGGCCCCGAGGCAGGGACAGGGGGACTGAAGCTTTCTTT. The encoded protein is CASRPRGRDRGTEAFF.

The CDR3 DNA is TGCGCCAGCACTGGGGCGGGATGGGCAGATACGCAGTATTTT. Translated: CASTGAGWADTQYF. The chain uses TRBV10-2 and TRBJ2-3; possible D gene TRBD2, 6 bases. Germline CDR1 reads WSHSY; CDR2 reads SAAADI. This CDR3 is built from 14 residues. Trimming pared 7 bases from V and 4 bases from J, leaving 15 bases between.

This chain joins TRBV5-1 and TRBJ2-7; a weak D match, TRBD1 (7 bases). Trimming cost V 3 bases and J 7 bases, with 11 bases left between them. Germline lookup yields CDR1 SGHRS and CDR2 YFSETQ. This CDR3 has 12 amino acids. CDR3 sequence: CASSSQGGEQYF. In DNA form, the CDR3 reads TGCGCCAGCAGCTCCCAGGGGGGTGAGCAGTACTTC.

This chain joins TRBV20-1 and TRBJ1-2; D might be TRBD1 (6 bases). The germline CDR1 and CDR2 sequences are DFQATT and SNEGSKA (reference sequence). This CDR3 is 13 amino acids long. V was shortened by 3 bases and J by 4 bases, with 12 bases between the two germline ends. DNA for the CDR3: TGCAGTGCTAGTAGGGGACAATTCTATGGCTACACCTTC. It codes for CSASRGQFYGYTF.

The CDR3 sequence is CASSSRLQGFSTGELFF. The DNA for the CDR3 is TGTGCCAGCAGCTCTCGCTTACAGGGGTTCTCAACCGGGGAGCTGTTTTTT. The chain carries TRBV7-8 and TRBJ2-2, with TRBD1 identical over 7 bases. Unmatched junction bases numbered 13, after V lost 4 bases and J lost 5 bases. Germline assignment: CDR1 SGHVS and CDR2 FQNEAQ. The CDR3 has 17 residues.

The chain combines TRBV4-1 with TRBJ1-1; TRBD1 aligns across 11 bases. J gave up 4 bases and V 4 bases, and 5 bases lay outside the gene matches. The germline gives CDR1 MGHRA, CDR2 YSYEKL. This CDR3 spans 15 amino acids. DNA for the CDR3: TGCGCCAGCAGCCCACGGGGGACAGGGGGCACTGAAGCTTTCTTT. Protein: CASSPRGTGGTEAFF.

The V call is TRBV5-6, the J call TRBJ2-1, with D tentatively TRBD1 or TRBD2 (5 bases each). In germline, CDR1 is SGHDT, CDR2 YYEEEE. The V and J ends lost 0 bases and 6 bases respectively, with 13 bases between them. The CDR3 runs to 15 residues. CDR3 sequence (DNA): TGTGCCAGCAGCTTGGCCGGGGCTAGAATCAATGAGCAGTTCTTC. Translated: CASSLAGARINEQFF.

V and J are TRBV12-3 or TRBV12-4 and TRBJ1-3; a possible D gene is TRBD1 (6 bases). Between the trimmed V and J ends, which lost 11 bases and 4 bases, there was a span of 15 bases. The CDR3 is 13 amino acids. The CDR3 spells CASRRGEGNTIYF. As DNA, the CDR3 is TGTGCCTCCCGTAGGGGGGAAGGAAACACCATATATTTT.

This chain joins TRBV9 and TRBJ2-1; D unresolved. This CDR3 is 16 amino acids long. V was pared by 0 bases and J by 4 bases, with 14 bases between. Germline lookup yields CDR1 SGDLS and CDR2 YYNGEE. The DNA for the CDR3 is TGTGCCAGCAGCGTAGCGGCTCCACCTCAATACAATGAGCAGTTCTTC. It translates to CASSVAAPPQYNEQFF.

V is TRBV3-1 (or the pseudogene TRBV3-2) and J is TRBJ2-1, with TRBD2 matching 8 bases. J gave up 7 bases and V 0 bases, and 5 bases lay outside the gene matches. The V gene's germline CDR1 is LGHDT and CDR2 YNNKEL (reference sequence). The CDR3 totals 15 residues. The CDR3 region is CASSQDGGRRNEQFF. Here the CDR3 DNA reads TGTGCCAGCAGCCAAGATGGCGGGAGGCGGAATGAGCAGTTCTTC.

V gene TRBV7-8 combines with J gene TRBJ1-6; D is unclear. Trimming removed 2 bases from V and 7 bases from J, with 3 bases in between. The germline V gene has CDR1 SGHVS and CDR2 FQNEAQ. The CDR3 runs to 12 residues. The CDR3 reads CASSLPNSPLHF. Written as DNA, the CDR3 is TGTGCCAGCAGCTTACCGAATTCACCCCTCCACTTT.

This sequence joins TRBV3-1 (or the pseudogene TRBV3-2) and TRBJ1-3; no reliable D call. The CDR3 runs to 14 residues. The V end lost 0 bases, the J end lost 0 bases, and 3 bases lay between the germline ends. Germline-derived CDR1 and CDR2 are LGHDT and YNNKEL (reference sequence). CDR3 amino acids: CASSQDLSGNTIYF. For the CDR3, the DNA is TGTGCCAGCAGCCAAGATCTCTCTGGAAACACCATATATTTT.

CDR3 in amino acids: CAWSVLEKTQYF. The CDR3 DNA reads as TGTGCCTGGAGTGTACTAGAAAAGACCCAGTACTTC. This chain links TRBV30 with TRBJ2-5, with D possibly matching TRBD2 (5 bases). The V end lost 0 bases, the J end lost 6 bases, and 8 bases lay between the germline ends. The CDR3 consists of 12 residues. CDR1 is GTSNPN, CDR2 SVGIG, per germline (reference sequence).

The count of this clone is one. V usage is TRBV24-1 and J usage is TRBJ2-1; weak D call: TRBD2 (5 bases). The CDR3 extends over 13 amino acids. Per the germline V gene, CDR1 is KGHDR and CDR2 is SFDVKD. V lost 0 bases and J 10 bases, leaving 9 bases between the germline ends. The CDR3 sequence: CATSDLPPGEQFF. CDR3 sequence (DNA): TGTGCCACCAGTGATTTGCCCCCGGGGGAGCAGTTCTTC.

This clone appeared a single time. The rearrangement joins TRBV30 to TRBJ2-5, with no clear D. CDR3 length: 11 amino acids. Germline V gives CDR1 GTSNPN, CDR2 SVGIG (reference sequence). V gave up 4 bases and J gave up 5 bases, with 8 bases separating them. CDR3 coding DNA: TGTGCCTGGACAACAAGGGAGACCCAGTACTTC. Its translation: CAWTTRETQYF.

The V gene is TRBV18, the J gene TRBJ1-5, with 8 bases that match TRBD1. Unmatched junction bases numbered 20, after V lost 2 bases and J lost 2 bases. The germline V gene encodes CDR1 KGHSH and CDR2 LQKENI. CDR3 length: 21 amino acids. The DNA of the CDR3 is TGTGCCAGCTCACCATTCGGGTCCGACAGGGGCCCCGGGTATGGCAATCAGCCCCAGCATTTT. Protein: CASSPFGSDRGPGYGNQPQHF.

This sequence joins TRBV7-9 and TRBJ1-1; 9 bases are a match to TRBD1. CDR1 is SEHNR and CDR2 is FQNEAQ in the germline V gene (reference sequence). The length of the CDR3 is 14 residues. V gave up 5 bases and J gave up 1 base; unmatched junction bases: 2. CDR3 coding DNA: TGTGCCAGCAGCGCGGGACAGGGGAACACTGAAGCTTTCTTT. Translation gives CASSAGQGNTEAFF.

The V gene is TRBV19, the J gene TRBJ1-5; D is unresolved. CDR3 length: 13 amino acids. The ends were cut back, 3 bases at V and 5 bases at J, with 8 bases in the middle. Germline assignment: CDR1 LNHDA and CDR2 SQIVND (reference sequence). The CDR3 DNA reads as TGTGCCAGTAGTATGGCAGTATATCAGCCCCAGCATTTT. Translation gives CASSMAVYQPQHF.

This chain joins TRBV12-3 or TRBV12-4 and TRBJ2-2; D assignment may be TRBD1 or TRBD2 (5 bases each). The CDR3 sequence is 13 residues long. With 6 bases removed from V and 7 bases from J, the gap between germline ends came to 12 bases. The chain's CDR3 is CASSQTRGGELFF. The DNA of the CDR3 is TGTGCCAGCAGCCAAACTAGGGGCGGGGAGCTGTTTTTT.

The rearrangement joins TRBV28 to TRBJ2-1, with a tentative D call TRBD2 (5 bases). CDR3 length equals 14 residues. Trimming took off 2 bases at V and 2 bases at J, with 7 bases between the two ends. In germline, CDR1 is MDHEN, CDR2 SYDVKM. CDR3: CASSLGRAYNEQFF. The CDR3 nucleotides read TGTGCCAGCAGTTTAGGGAGAGCCTACAATGAGCAGTTCTTC. The entire variable domain, with the rest obtained from reference TRBV28 and TRBJ2-1, is as follows: DVKVTQSSRYLVKRTGEKVFLECVQDMDHENMFWYRQDPGLGLRLIYFSYDVKMKEKGDIPEGYSVSREKKERFSLILESASTNQTSMYLCASSLGRAYNEQFFGPGTRLTVL.

V gene TRBV7-3 combines with J gene TRBJ1-1; D is unclear. CDR1 is SGHTA, CDR2 FQGTGA, per germline. Trimming took 10 bases from V and 7 from J, leaving 25 bases between them. The CDR3 runs to 15 residues. The CDR3 DNA is TGTGCCACCAGTCTTTTAGGAGGCAGAATACATGAAGCTTTCTTT. This sequence encodes CATSLLGGRIHEAFF. Based on the CDR3 plus reference TRBV7-3 and TRBJ1-1, the full variable domain is GAGVSQTPSNKVTEKGKYVELRCDPISGHTALYWYRQSLGQGPEFLIYFQGTGAADDSGLPNDRFFAVRPEGSVSTLKIQRTERGDSAVYLCATSLLGGRIHEAFFGQGTRLTVV.